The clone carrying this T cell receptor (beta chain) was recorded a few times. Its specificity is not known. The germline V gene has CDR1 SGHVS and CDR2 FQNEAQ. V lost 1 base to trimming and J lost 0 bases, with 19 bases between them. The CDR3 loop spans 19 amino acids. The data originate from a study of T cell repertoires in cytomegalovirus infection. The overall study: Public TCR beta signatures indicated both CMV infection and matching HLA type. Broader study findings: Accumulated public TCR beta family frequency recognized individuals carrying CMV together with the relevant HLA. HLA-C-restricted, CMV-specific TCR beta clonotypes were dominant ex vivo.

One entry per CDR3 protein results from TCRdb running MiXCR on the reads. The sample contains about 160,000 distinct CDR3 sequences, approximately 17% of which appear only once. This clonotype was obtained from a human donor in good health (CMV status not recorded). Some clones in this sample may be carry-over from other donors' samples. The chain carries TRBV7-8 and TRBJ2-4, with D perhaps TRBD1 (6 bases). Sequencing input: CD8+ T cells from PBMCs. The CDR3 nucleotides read TGTGCCAGCAGCTTAGTCTCGGACAGCAGAATTTTAGCCAAAAACATTCAGTACTTC. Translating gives CASSLVSDSRILAKNIQYF.